These T cell receptor beta chains were read from a single sample in a study of response to subunit inactivated influenza vaccine. MiXCR was run by TCRdb on the RT-PCR reads, yielding one entry per CDR3 protein. This table holds about 540,000 distinct CDR3 sequences, roughly 25% found once. These same data were also listed under a study on T cells expressing NK-cell markers.

The sample consisted of CD4+ T cells sorted from PBMCs, taken less than 13 days after vaccination. The origin of the receptors is a man aged 50 or older who received an inactivated influenza vaccine. Each CDR3 is given with its conserved first and last residue. For some rows the clone size is stated as once, few or many, or as a class when expanded; others skip it.

CDR3: CASSSGGHQPQHF
V: TRBV7-2
size: -

CDR3: CASSPTTSGVADTQYF
V: TRBV6-4
size: -

CDR3: CASRRTGTAGNEQFF
V: TRBV6-1
size: many

CDR3: CSAGPDKNYGYTF
V: TRBV20-1
size: -

CDR3: CASSLRVGSGNEQFF
V: TRBV7-3
size: -

CDR3: CASSLIYGGSGNIQYF
V: TRBV27
size: few

CDR3: CAISTPYAAGEDTQYF
V: TRBV10-3
size: -

CDR3: CATISQVNQPQHF
V: TRBV24-1
size: -

CDR3: CASRREATYEQYF
V: TRBV6-1
size: -

CDR3: CASTPLVGHTGELFF
V: TRBV12-3/TRBV12-4
size: few

CDR3: CASSSTSGRETQYF
V: TRBV6-2/TRBV6-3
size: -

CDR3: CASSPQGGDEQYF
V: TRBV6-1
size: -

CDR3: CASALLDSRETQYF
V: TRBV28
size: -

CDR3: CASSLGAPTDTQYF
V: TRBV12-3/TRBV12-4
size: few

CDR3: CASSLAAGHTEAFF
V: TRBV11-2
size: few

CDR3: CVSTGLGGLSNTGELFF
V: TRBV11-2
size: -

CDR3: CASSHAGGIEDTQYF
V: TRBV12-3/TRBV12-4
size: few

CDR3: CASSLSTGQGYEQYF
V: TRBV12-3/TRBV12-4
size: -

CDR3: CASSLSGTAKNIQYF
V: TRBV5-1
size: -

CDR3: CASSPGVTQPQHF
V: TRBV7-2
size: -

CDR3: CASSASRGTTGELFF
V: TRBV5-1
size: few

CDR3: CASSKSRTGVDTGELFF
V: TRBV13
size: -

CDR3: CSVLSNYGYTF
V: TRBV29-1
size: few

CDR3: CASSERKPTDTQYF
V: TRBV7-8
size: -